The 2 T cell receptor beta chains below all came from one sample that was sequenced in a study of Ad26.COV2.S vaccination and SARS-CoV-2 variants. The method was immunoSEQ multiplex PCR; TCRdb's version includes in-frame clones alone and lacks a portion of them. The sample has over 110,000 clones, 86% seen once. The material sequenced was peripheral blood, taken after recovery from COVID-19. The receptor source for this set is a human donor who had recovered from COVID-19.

V usage is TRBV10-1 and J usage is TRBJ2-5; D may be TRBD1 (6 bases). The CDR3 contains 14 residues. In germline, CDR1 is WNHNN, CDR2 SYGVQD (reference sequence). Trimming stripped 6 bases from V and 4 bases from J, with 15 bases between. DNA of the CDR3: TGCGCCAGCAGCCAGGGACAAAGGGGAGAGACCCAGTACTTC. Its translation: CASSQGQRGETQYF.

The genes are TRBV28 and TRBJ1-2; 9 bases are a match to TRBD1. The CDR3 spans 16 residues. With 5 bases clipped from V and 4 bases from J, the junction kept 11 bases outside the gene matches. The germline V gene encodes CDR1 MDHEN and CDR2 SYDVKM. Written as DNA, the CDR3 is TGTGCCAGCAGTCTTCAATCCGGGACAGGGTTCTATGGCTACACCTTC. Its translation is CASSLQSGTGFYGYTF.